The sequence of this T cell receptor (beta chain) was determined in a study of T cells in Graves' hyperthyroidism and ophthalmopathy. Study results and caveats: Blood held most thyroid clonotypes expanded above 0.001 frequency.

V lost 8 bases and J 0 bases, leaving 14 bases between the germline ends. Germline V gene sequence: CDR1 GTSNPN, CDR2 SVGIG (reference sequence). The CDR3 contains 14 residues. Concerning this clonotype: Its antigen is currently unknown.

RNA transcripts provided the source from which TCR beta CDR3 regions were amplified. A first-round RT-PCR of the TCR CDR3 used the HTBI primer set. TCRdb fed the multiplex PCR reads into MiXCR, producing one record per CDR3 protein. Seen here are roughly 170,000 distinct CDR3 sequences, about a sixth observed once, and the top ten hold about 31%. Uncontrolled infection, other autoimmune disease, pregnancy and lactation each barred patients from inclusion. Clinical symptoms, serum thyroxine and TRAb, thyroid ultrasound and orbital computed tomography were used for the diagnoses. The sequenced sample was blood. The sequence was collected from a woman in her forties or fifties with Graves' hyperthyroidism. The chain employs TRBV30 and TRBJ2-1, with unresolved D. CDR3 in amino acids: CAGIFFSSYNEQFF. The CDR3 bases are TGTGCCGGAATATTCTTTAGCTCCTACAATGAGCAGTTCTTC.